The rows below give T cell receptor beta chains drawn from one sample of a study of shared clonotypes between healthy human individuals. Only in-frame clones appear in the TCRdb table, and some are missing; sequencing was by immunoSEQ multiplex PCR. The sample contains 950,000 to 1,100,000 clones, around 78% of which appear only once. Sequencing used memory CD4+ T cells from PBMCs. The receptors stem from a young man in good health. Some clones in this sample may be carry-over from other donors' samples. The conserved cysteine and the conserved F or W are not part of the CDR3 here. The order of the fields is V gene, J gene, D gene, CDR3 protein. The D gene is left open where the match is weak.

>TRBV6-5|TRBJ2-7|NA
ASTGGHSGSYEQY
>TRBV28|TRBJ2-1|NA
ASRGSYNEQF
>TRBV7-9|TRBJ1-1|NA
ASSFIGTGNTEAF
>TRBV9|TRBJ2-1|NA
ASSPRGAHSYNEQF
>TRBV6-6|TRBJ2-7|TRBD1
ASSLGTGTYEQY
>TRBV19|TRBJ2-2|NA
ASSIGGGHRTNTGELF
>TRBV28|TRBJ2-1|NA
ASRIGGSRDEQF
>TRBV5-6|TRBJ2-2|NA
ASSLGSRTGELF
>TRBV29-1|TRBJ2-1|TRBD1
SVSRVPPGTGGNEQF
>TRBV6-6|TRBJ2-7|TRBD2
ASSYSGGGPPVWQY
>TRBV4-2|TRBJ2-3|TRBD2
ASSQDYGSSGWGGDTQY
>TRBV5-1|TRBJ2-3|NA
ASNELSTDTQY
>TRBV5-5|TRBJ1-3|NA
ASSLDAVFSGNTIY
>TRBV2|TRBJ1-2|NA
ASSPYPGFGYT
>TRBV5-1|TRBJ2-5|TRBD2
ASSLGLAGAQETQY
>TRBV5-6|TRBJ2-1|NA
ASRSRRWNEQF